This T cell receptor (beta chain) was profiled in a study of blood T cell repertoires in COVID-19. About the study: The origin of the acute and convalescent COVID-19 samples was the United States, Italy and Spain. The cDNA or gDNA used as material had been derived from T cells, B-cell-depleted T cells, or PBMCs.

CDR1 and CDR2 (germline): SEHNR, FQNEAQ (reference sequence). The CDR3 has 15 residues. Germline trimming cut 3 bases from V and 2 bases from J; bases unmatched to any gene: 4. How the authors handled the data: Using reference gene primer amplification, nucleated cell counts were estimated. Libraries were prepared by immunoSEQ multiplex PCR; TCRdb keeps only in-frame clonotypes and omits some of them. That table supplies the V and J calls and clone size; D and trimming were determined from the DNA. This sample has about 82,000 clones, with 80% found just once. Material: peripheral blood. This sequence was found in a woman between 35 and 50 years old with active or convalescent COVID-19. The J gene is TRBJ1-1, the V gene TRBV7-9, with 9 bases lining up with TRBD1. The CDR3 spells CASSFTGGSNTEAFF. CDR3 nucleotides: TGTGCCAGCAGCTTCACAGGGGGCAGTAACACTGAAGCTTTCTTT.